Reported below is one T cell receptor (beta chain). Its recognized antigen is unknown. Qualities for individual bases were not recorded, and no much larger clone is one base off. In the prospective study, participants were about 18 to 100 years old, resided in about two dozen geographic areas of the United States, and were enrolled through a virtual design. In the prospective study, participants were assigned to cohorts based on the clinical history participants reported in a screening survey and a study questionnaire. ImmuneRACE Cohort 3 recovered participants were defined by two consecutive negative NP/OP PCR tests, healthcare professional clearance, or symptom resolution. In the prospective study, whole blood, serum and a nasopharyngeal or oropharyngeal swab were collected from each participant by mobile phlebotomists. Additional blood draws and questionnaires over an approximately 2-month period could optionally be provided by prospective study participants. Before DNA extraction, prospective study blood samples were shipped either frozen or at room temperature.

The data originate from a study of blood T cell repertoires in COVID-19 (dated by TCRdb to the early 2020s). The study in broad terms: Collaborator samples came from the United States, Italy and Spain and covered acute and convalescent phases of COVID-19. Where HLA class I and class II types were available, the types were taken from metadata supplied by the sample provider, not from assay-based typing. A freely available public database, intended as a resource for researchers studying the immune response to SARS-CoV-2, is where the repertoires were released. Subjects who had been exposed to COVID-19, were actively infected with it, or had recovered from it provided the deeply sampled blood TCRbeta repertoires that made up the dataset. The material from the prospective study consisted of cDNA or gDNA derived from T cells, B-cell-depleted T cells, or PBMCs. Nearly every sample came with metadata listing a de-identified subject ID, COVID-19 status, age in years and sex. The samples were drawn from two sources: the first 160 participants of the ongoing ImmuneRACE study, and 1,000 to 1,500 subjects contributed by 6 global collaborators.

V is pared back by 6 bases and J by 3 bases, with 15 bases lying between the germline termini. The germline V gene sets CDR1 to SGHTA and CDR2 to FQGNSA. The CDR3 has 15 amino acids, counting the end cysteine and phenylalanine. The retained sequence is limited to the CDR3, 45 bases, with the frame set at the first base. The study at large found these results: How much clinical and demographic metadata was included differed by source and by participant, and the metadata was provided uncurated.

TCRbeta CDR3 regions were amplified from genomic DNA using the immunoSEQ Assay, a bias-controlled multiplex PCR. Processing in the source paper ran as follows. Within the assay, amplification of reference gene primers was used to estimate how many nucleated cells each sample contained. Sequence reads were collapsed and filtered to measure the absolute abundance of every unique TCRbeta CDR3 rearrangement. For each sample, productive Simpson clonality was calculated by taking the square root of Simpson's diversity index across productive rearrangements. TCRdb obtained this table from immuneACCESS and retained in-frame rearrangements with V and J assigned. These tables miss some clones; where compared with another copy, unresolved V genes account for less than half of the shortfall, and the remainder is unexplained. V, J and clone size derive from that table, while D and trimming were established from the DNA sequence. For this sample there are hundreds of thousands of clones; 85% to 90% appear just once. Roughly 0.99% of the sample rests with the top ten.

The specimen sequenced was PBMCs or T cells enriched from blood (not recorded which). The rearrangement joined TRBV7-2 to TRBJ1-3; too little of a D gene remains to name it. The TCR sequence derives from a young man who had recovered from COVID-19. This receptor has the CDR3 CASSPRVLGGNTIYF. At the DNA level, the sequence is TGTGCCAGCAGTCCGCGGGTATTAGGTGGAAACACCATATATTTT. This CDR3, with the reference TRBV7-2 and TRBJ1-3 proteins standing in past its ends, gives the full variable domain GAGVSQSPSNKVTEKGKDVELRCDPISGHTALYWYRQSLGQGLEFLIYFQGNSAPDKSGLPSDRFSAERTGGSVSTLTIQRTQQEDSAVYLCASSPRVLGGNTIYFGEGSWLTVV.